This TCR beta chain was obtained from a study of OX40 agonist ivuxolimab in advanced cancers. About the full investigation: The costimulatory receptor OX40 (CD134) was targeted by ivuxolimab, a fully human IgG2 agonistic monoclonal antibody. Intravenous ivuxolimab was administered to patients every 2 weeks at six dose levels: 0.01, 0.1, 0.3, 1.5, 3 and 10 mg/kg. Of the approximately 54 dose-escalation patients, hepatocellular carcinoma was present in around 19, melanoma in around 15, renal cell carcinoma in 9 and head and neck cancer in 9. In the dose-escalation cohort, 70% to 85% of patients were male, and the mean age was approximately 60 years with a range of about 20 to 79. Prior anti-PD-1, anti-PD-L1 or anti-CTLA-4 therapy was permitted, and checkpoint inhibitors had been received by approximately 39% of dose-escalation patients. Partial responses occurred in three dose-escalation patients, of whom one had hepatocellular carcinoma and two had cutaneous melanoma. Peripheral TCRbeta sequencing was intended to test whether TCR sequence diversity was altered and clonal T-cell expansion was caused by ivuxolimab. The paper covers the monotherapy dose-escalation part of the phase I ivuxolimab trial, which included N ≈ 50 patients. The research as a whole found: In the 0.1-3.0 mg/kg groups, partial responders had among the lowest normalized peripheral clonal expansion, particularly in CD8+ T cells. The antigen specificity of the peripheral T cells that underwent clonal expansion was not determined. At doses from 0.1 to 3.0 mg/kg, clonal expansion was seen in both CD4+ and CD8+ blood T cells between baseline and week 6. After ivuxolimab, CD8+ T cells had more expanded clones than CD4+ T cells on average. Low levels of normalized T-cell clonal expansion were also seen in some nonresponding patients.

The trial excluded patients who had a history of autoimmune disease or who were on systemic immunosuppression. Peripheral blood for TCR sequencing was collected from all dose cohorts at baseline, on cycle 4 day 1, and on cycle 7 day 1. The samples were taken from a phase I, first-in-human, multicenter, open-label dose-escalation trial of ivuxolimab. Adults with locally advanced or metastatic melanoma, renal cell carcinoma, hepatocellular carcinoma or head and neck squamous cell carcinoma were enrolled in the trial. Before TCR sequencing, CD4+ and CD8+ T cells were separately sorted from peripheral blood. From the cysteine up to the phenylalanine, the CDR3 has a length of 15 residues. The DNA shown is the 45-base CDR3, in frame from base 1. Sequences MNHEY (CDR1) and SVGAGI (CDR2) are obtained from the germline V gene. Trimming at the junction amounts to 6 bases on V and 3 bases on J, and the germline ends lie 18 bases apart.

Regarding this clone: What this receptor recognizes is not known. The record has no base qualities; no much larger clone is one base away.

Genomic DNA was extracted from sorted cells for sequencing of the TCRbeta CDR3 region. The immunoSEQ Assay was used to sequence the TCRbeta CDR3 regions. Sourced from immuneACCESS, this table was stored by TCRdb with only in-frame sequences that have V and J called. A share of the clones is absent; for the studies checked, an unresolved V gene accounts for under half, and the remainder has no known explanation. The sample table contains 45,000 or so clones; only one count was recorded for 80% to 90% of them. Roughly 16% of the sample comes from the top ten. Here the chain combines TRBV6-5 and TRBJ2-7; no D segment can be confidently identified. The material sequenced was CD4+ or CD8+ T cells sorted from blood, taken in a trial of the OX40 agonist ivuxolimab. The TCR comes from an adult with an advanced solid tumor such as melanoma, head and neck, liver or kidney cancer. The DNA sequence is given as TGTGCCAGCAGACCTACCCTTAGTGGTGTCTACGAGCAGTACTTC. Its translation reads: CASRPTLSGVYEQYF.